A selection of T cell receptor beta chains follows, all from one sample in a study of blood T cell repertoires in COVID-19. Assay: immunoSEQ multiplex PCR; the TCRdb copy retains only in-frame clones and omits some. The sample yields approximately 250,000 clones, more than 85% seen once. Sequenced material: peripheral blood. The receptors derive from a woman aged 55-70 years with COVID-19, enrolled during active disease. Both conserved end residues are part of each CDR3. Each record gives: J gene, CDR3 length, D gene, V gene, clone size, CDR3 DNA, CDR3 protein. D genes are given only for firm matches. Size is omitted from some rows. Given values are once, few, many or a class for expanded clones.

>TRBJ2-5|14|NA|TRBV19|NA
TGTGCCAGTAGTATAACCCCTAGCGTGGAGACCCAGTACTTC
CASSITPSVETQYF
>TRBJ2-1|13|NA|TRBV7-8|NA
TGTGCCAGCAGCTTGGGTCAGGCCAATGAGCAGTTCTTC
CASSLGQANEQFF
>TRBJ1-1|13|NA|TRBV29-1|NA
TGCAGCGTTACTTCAGGGGTTGGCACTGAAGCTTTCTTT
CSVTSGVGTEAFF
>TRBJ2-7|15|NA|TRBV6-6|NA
TGTGCCAGCAGTTACGGAGAGCGGGTTACCTACGAGCAGTACTTC
CASSYGERVTYEQYF
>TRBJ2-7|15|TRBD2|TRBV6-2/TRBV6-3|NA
TGTGCCAGCAGTACCTGGGGAGGGCGGTCCTACGAGCAGTACTTC
CASSTWGGRSYEQYF
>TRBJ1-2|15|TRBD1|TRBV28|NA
TGTGCCAGCAGGCTTGGGGGGACAGGACCCTATGGCTACACCTTC
CASRLGGTGPYGYTF
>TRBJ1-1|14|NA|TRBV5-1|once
TGCGCCAGCAGCTTGAGGGGGTCCGTCACTGAAGCTTTCTTT
CASSLRGSVTEAFF
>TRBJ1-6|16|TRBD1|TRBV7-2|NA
TGTGCCAGCAGACCCGACGGACAGGTTTTTAATTCACCCCTCCACTTT
CASRPDGQVFNSPLHF
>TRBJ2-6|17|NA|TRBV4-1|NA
TGCGCCAGCAGCCAAGAATTAAACAGGGCTGGGGCCAACGTCCTGACTTTC
CASSQELNRAGANVLTF
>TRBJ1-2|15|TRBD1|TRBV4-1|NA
TGCGCCAGCAGCCAAGGGATACAGGGGTCTAGGAGCTACACCTTC
CASSQGIQGSRSYTF
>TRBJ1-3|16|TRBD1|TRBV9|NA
TGTGCCAGCAGCGTAGGTCAGGGGGCAGATGGAAACACCATATATTTT
CASSVGQGADGNTIYF
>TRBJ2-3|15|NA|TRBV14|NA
TGTGCCAGCAGCCAAGTAGGTAGCGGCACAGATACGCAGTATTTT
CASSQVGSGTDTQYF
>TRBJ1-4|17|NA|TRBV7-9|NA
TGTGCCAGCAGCCCCGGACTAGCGGGCGCAACTAATGAAAAACTGTTTTTT
CASSPGLAGATNEKLFF
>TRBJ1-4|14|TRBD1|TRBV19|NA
TGTGCCAGTAGATTCGCAGGGGGCTCCGAAAAACTGTTTTTT
CASRFAGGSEKLFF
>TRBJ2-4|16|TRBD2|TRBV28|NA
TGTGCCAGCAGTTTGCGACTAGCGGTCACCAAAAACATTCAGTACTTC
CASSLRLAVTKNIQYF
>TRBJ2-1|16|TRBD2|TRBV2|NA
TGTGCCAGCCCACCCCTCCCCGGGGAGGGCTCCAATGAGCAGTTCTTC
CASPPLPGEGSNEQFF
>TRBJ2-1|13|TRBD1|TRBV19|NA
TGTGCCAGTAGTAGACAGGGGCCAGGTGAGCAGTTCTTC
CASSRQGPGEQFF
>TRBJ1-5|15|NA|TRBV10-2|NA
TGCGCCAGCAGTTCTGCAGGGTCTAGCAATCAGCCCCAGCATTTT
CASSSAGSSNQPQHF
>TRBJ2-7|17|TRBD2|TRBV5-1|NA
TGCGCCAGCAGCTTAACTAGCGGGAGAGGAGGGTCCTACGAGCAGTACTTC
CASSLTSGRGGSYEQYF
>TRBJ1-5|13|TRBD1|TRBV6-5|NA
TGTGCCAGCAAAGGGACAGGCAATCAGCCCCAGCATTTT
CASKGTGNQPQHF
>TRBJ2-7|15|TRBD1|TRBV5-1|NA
TGCGCCAGCAGCTTGGCGGGACAGGGGAACTACGAGCAGTACTTC
CASSLAGQGNYEQYF
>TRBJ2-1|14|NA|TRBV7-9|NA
TGTGCCAGCAGCTTTTCTCGGGTCTACAATGAGCAGTTCTTC
CASSFSRVYNEQFF
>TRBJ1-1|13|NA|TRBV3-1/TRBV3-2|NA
TGTGCCAGCAGGCCTGGGGGGGGAGGTGAAGCTTTCTTT
CASRPGGGGEAFF
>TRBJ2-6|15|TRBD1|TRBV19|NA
TGTGCCAGTAGTATGACAGGGCCTGGGGCCAACGTCCTGACTTTC
CASSMTGPGANVLTF
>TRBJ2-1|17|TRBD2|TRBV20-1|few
TGCAGTGCTAGTCGGACTAGCGGGAGCCCCTTGGGCAATGAGCAGTTCTTC
CSASRTSGSPLGNEQFF
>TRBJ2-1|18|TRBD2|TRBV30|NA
TGTGCCTGGAGTAGGGGACTAGCGGGAGGGAGCTCCTACAATGAGCAGTTCTTC
CAWSRGLAGGSSYNEQFF
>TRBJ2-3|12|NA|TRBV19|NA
TGTGCCAGTAGTATACGGGGAGATACGCAGTATTTT
CASSIRGDTQYF
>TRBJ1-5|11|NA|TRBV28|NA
TGTGCCTCAGGCGTGACCCAGCCCCAGCATTTT
CASGVTQPQHF
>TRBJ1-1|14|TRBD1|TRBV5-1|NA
TGCGCCAGCAACGCGGGACAGTCCCTTAACAAAGCTTTCTTT
CASNAGQSLNKAFF
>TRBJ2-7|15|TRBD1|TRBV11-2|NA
TGTGCCAGCAGCTTTGGAGGACAGGGGGTCTACGAGCAGTACTTC
CASSFGGQGVYEQYF
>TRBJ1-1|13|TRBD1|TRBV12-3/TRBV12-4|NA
TGTGCCAGCAGAGATGACAGGGCCTATGAAGCTTTCTTT
CASRDDRAYEAFF
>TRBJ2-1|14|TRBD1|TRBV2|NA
TGTGCCACCGACCCGGGACAGGGCCCCAATGAGCAGTTCTTC
CATDPGQGPNEQFF
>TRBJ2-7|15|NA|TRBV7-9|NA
TGTGCCAGCAGCTTAGTAGTTGGGACATCACACGAGGAGTACTTC
CASSLVVGTSHEEYF
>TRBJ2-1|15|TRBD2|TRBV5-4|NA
TGTGCCAGCAGCCCGGAGGGGACTAGGGGAAATGAGCAGTTCTTC
CASSPEGTRGNEQFF
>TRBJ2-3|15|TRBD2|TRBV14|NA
TGTGCCAGCAGCTCGACTAGCCTACCCACAGATACGCAGTATTTT
CASSSTSLPTDTQYF
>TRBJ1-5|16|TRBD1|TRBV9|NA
TGTGCCAGCAGCGTAGACGGCAGGGACAGCTCTCAGCCCCAGCATTTT
CASSVDGRDSSQPQHF
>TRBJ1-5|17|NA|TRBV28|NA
TGTGCCAGCAGTTTGATCGGACCTACTAGGTTTGATCAGCCCCAGCATTTT
CASSLIGPTRFDQPQHF
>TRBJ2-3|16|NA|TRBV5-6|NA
TGTGCCAGCAGCCACCATTCCACAGGGATGACAGATACGCAGTATTTT
CASSHHSTGMTDTQYF
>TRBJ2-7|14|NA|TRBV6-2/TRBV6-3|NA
TGTGCCAGCACCCCCCCGGGGGACTCCTACGAGCAGTACTTC
CASTPPGDSYEQYF
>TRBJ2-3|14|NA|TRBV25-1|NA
TGTGCCAGCAGTCGTAGACAGAGCACAGATACGCAGTATTTT
CASSRRQSTDTQYF
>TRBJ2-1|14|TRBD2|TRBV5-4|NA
TGTGCCAGCAGCAGAGGGGACTACTACAATGAGCAGTTCTTC
CASSRGDYYNEQFF
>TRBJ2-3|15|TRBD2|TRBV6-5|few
TGTGCCAGCACCGGACTAGCGGCGAGCACAGATACGCAGTATTTT
CASTGLAASTDTQYF
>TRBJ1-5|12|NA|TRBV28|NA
TGTGCCAGCATGAGGGGCAATCAGCCCCAGCATTTT
CASMRGNQPQHF
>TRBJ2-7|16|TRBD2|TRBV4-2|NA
TGTGCCAGCAGCCAAGGGGTTAGCGGGAGCTCCTACGAGCAGTACTTC
CASSQGVSGSSYEQYF
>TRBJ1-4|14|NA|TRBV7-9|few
TGTGCCAGCAGCTTAGCTGGCACTAATGAAAAACTGTTTTTT
CASSLAGTNEKLFF
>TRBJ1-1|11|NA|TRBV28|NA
TGTGCCAGCAGCGTCAACACTGAAGCTTTCTTT
CASSVNTEAFF
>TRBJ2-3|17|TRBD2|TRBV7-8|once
TGTGCCAGCAGCCCGCCTCATCGACTAGCGGGGGGGAATACGCAGTATTTT
CASSPPHRLAGGNTQYF
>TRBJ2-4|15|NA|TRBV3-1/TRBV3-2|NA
TGTGCCAGCAGCCCCACTCGAGCCCCCGGTGGCATTCAGTACTTC
CASSPTRAPGGIQYF
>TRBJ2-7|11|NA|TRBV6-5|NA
TGTGCCAGCAGTCACCAGTACGAGCAGTACTTC
CASSHQYEQYF
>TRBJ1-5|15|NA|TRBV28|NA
TGTGCCAGCAGTCCCGTCTACGATAGCAATCAGCCCCAGCATTTT
CASSPVYDSNQPQHF
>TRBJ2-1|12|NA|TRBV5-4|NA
TGTGCCAGCAGCTTGTTCCGCGATGAGCAGTTCTTC
CASSLFRDEQFF